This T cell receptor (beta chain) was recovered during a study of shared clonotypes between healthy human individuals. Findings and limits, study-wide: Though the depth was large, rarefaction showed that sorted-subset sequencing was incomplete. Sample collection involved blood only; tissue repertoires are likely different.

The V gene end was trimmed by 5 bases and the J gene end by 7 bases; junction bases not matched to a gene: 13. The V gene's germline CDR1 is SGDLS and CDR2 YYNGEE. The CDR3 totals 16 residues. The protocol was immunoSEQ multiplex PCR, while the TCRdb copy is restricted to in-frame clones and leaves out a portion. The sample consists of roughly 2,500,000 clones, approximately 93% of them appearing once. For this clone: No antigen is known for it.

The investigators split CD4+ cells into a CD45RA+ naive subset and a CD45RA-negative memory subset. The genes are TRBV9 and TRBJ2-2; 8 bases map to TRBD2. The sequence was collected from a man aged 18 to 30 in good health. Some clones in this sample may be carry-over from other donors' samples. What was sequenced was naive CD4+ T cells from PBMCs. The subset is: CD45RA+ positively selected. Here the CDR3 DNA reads TGTGCCAGCAGTCTACATAGCGGGAAAGGCATCGGGGAGCTGTTTTTT. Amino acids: CASSLHSGKGIGELFF.